This TCR beta chain was retrieved from a study of blood T cell repertoires in COVID-19. The method was immunoSEQ multiplex PCR; TCRdb's version includes in-frame clones alone and lacks a portion of them. The table lists roughly 150,000 clones, around 88% of them singletons, with approximately 18% in the top ten. As for this clone: At one end, the junction sequence differs from germline, possibly due to a read error.

CDR1 GTSNPN and CDR2 SVGIG come from the germline V gene (reference sequence). This CDR3 spans 13 amino acids. The chain employs TRBV30 and TRBJ1-2; weak D call: TRBD1 (5 bases). The specimen sequenced was peripheral blood. This sequence originates from a woman aged 70-85 years who had recovered from COVID-19. CDR3 nucleotide sequence: TGCCAGTCGGGGGGGGGAAGTCGGTATGGCTACACCTTC. Residues: CQSGGGSRYGYTF.